These 27 T cell receptor beta chains were sequenced from one sample in a study of beta chain features in type 1 diabetes. Of the isolated RNA, all was reverse transcribed, and so the sequenced material was expressed TCRB transcripts. Sequenced by immunoSEQ multiplex PCR; TCRdb stores in-frame clones only, minus some. The sample records about 150,000 clones, about 10% being singletons. What these receptors recognize is not known. General study findings and limits: Moderate but significant shortening of TCRB CDR3s was recorded in all four CD4+ subsets from Type 1 diabetes patients.

Sequencing was performed on central memory CD4+ T cells from blood. The receptors originated from a woman in her 30s with type 1 diabetes.

This clone occurred a few times. The V gene is TRBV15, the J gene TRBJ2-1, with D unresolved. V was trimmed by 0 bases and J by 7 bases, leaving 10 bases between them. The CDR3 contains 14 residues. Germline V gene sequence: CDR1 LNHNV, CDR2 YYDKDF (reference sequence). CDR3 DNA sequence: TGTGCCACCAGCAGAGATTGGCAGGCGAATGAGCAGTTCTTC. Amino acids: CATSRDWQANEQFF.

The chain couples TRBV20-1 to TRBJ2-1; TRBD2 matches 9 bases. The CDR3 extends over 11 amino acids. Germline V gene data show CDR1 as DFQATT and CDR2 as SNEGSKA (reference sequence). The V and J ends lost 6 bases and 14 bases, in that order; junction bases with no gene match: 8. Here the CDR3 DNA reads TGCAGTGCAAAGACCGGGACTAGCAAGTTCTTC. It is translated as CSAKTGTSKFF.

CDR3 nucleotide sequence: TGTGCCAGCAGTGCAACATACGAGCAGTACTTC. Protein product: CASSATYEQYF. The chain uses TRBV2 and TRBJ2-7; no definite D call. The CDR3 contains 11 residues. The germline V and J ends were trimmed by 4 bases and 4 bases, with 5 bases remaining between them. Germline CDR1 SNHLY, CDR2 FYNNEI.

The chain is built from TRBV5-1 and TRBJ2-2; no reliable D call. This CDR3 has 13 residues. From germline, CDR1 is SGHRS and CDR2 YFSETQ. The V and J ends lost 4 bases and 4 bases respectively, with 8 bases between them. This chain's CDR3 is CASSEVSTGELFF. DNA for the CDR3: TGCGCCAGCAGCGAGGTCAGCACCGGGGAGCTGTTTTTT.

This clone was seen more than once but under ten times. This sequence joins TRBV27 and TRBJ1-5, with 7 positions matching TRBD1. Germline V CDR1 and CDR2: MNHEY, SMNVEV (reference sequence). Losses at the gene ends were 4 bases for V and 2 bases for J; bases not matched to a gene: 11. The CDR3 is 17 amino acids. The CDR3 DNA follows: TGTGCCAGCAGTTCGAACCCCGGGACAGTGGGCAATCAGCCCCAGCATTTT. It specifies CASSSNPGTVGNQPQHF.

J is TRBJ2-1 and V is TRBV21-1; the D call in the table, TRBD2, was not verified against the DNA. TRBV21-1 represents a pseudogene. The CDR3 totals 17 residues. CDR3 nucleotides: TGTGCCAGCAGCAAAAAACGAGAGCGGGGTCGGAACAATGAGCAGTTCTTC. It encodes CASSKKRERGRNNEQFF.

The chain carries TRBV5-1 and TRBJ2-6; D is undetermined. The germline CDR1 and CDR2 sequences are SGHRS and YFSETQ. This CDR3 has 14 residues. V lost 0 bases and J lost 2, with 3 bases in between. The CDR3 DNA sequence: TGCGCCAGCAGCTTGGATACTGGGGCCAACGTCCTGACTTTC. Its translation is CASSLDTGANVLTF.

The chain links TRBV7-3 to TRBJ2-3; 7 positions match TRBD2. Per germline, CDR1 SGHTA and CDR2 FQGTGA. This CDR3 contains 16 residues. The ends lost 5 bases at V and 0 bases at J; junction bases unmatched: 8. CDR3 nucleotide sequence: TGTGCCAGCAGCCCTATGGGGGGGTTTAGCACAGATACGCAGTATTTT. This codes for CASSPMGGFSTDTQYF. The full variable domain, in which reference TRBV7-3 and TRBJ2-3 provide the parts outside the CDR3, is GAGVSQTPSNKVTEKGKYVELRCDPISGHTALYWYRQSLGQGPEFLIYFQGTGAADDSGLPNDRFFAVRPEGSVSTLKIQRTERGDSAVYLCASSPMGGFSTDTQYFGPGTRLTVL.

The V call is TRBV27, the J call TRBJ1-4; no clear D. Germline lookup yields CDR1 MNHEY and CDR2 SMNVEV (reference sequence). Trimming removed 0 bases from V and 4 bases from J, with 6 bases in between. The CDR3 covers 14 residues. The CDR3 coding sequence is TGTGCCAGCAGTTTATCCAGGCTTAATGAAAAACTGTTTTTT. This sequence encodes CASSLSRLNEKLFF.

The chain uses TRBV4-2 and TRBJ2-3, with D possibly matching TRBD2 (5 bases). Trimming left V 0 bases short and J 0 bases short, with 10 bases between. Germline V gives CDR1 LGHNA, CDR2 YNFKEQ. The CDR3 consists of 16 residues. CDR3 loop: CASSQDFGLSTDTQYF. As DNA, the CDR3 is TGTGCCAGCAGCCAAGATTTTGGACTCAGCACAGATACGCAGTATTTT.

The chain carries TRBV5-1 and TRBJ1-1; 10 bases align to TRBD1. Germline CDR1 is SGHRS and CDR2 is YFSETQ. The CDR3 contains 17 residues. The V and J ends lost 7 bases and 1 base, in that order; junction bases with no gene match: 13. The CDR3: CASVDARTGGRNTEAFF. The CDR3 DNA sequence: TGCGCCAGCGTCGACGCCCGGACAGGGGGAAGGAACACTGAAGCTTTCTTT. The complete variable domain, with remaining parts taken from reference TRBV5-1 and TRBJ1-1, reads KAGVTQTPRYLIKTRGQQVTLSCSPISGHRSVSWYQQTPGQGLQFLFEYFSETQRNKGNFPGRFSGRQFSNSRSEMNVSTLELGDSALYLCASVDARTGGRNTEAFFGQGTRLTVV.

This clone was seen a few times. This chain uses TRBV11-1 with TRBJ2-1, with D perhaps matching TRBD2 (5 bases). Trimming removed 4 bases at V and 0 bases at J, with 13 bases between. The CDR3 runs to 16 residues. Germline CDR1 SGHAT, CDR2 FQDESV (reference sequence). The CDR3 loop reads CASSSMWENSYNEQFF. CDR3 DNA sequence: TGTGCCAGCAGCTCTATGTGGGAGAACTCCTACAATGAGCAGTTCTTC.

In this sample, this clone turned up a few times. This chain connects TRBV5-1 to TRBJ2-7; TRBD2 is a possible D gene (5 bases). V was shortened by 1 base and J by 4 bases, with 12 bases between the two germline ends. CDR1 is SGHRS, CDR2 YFSETQ, per germline. The CDR3 has 14 residues. The CDR3, as DNA: TGCGCCAGCAGCTTGAGCGGCGACTTTTACGAGCAGTACTTC. This encodes CASSLSGDFYEQYF.

This clone was seen a handful of times. V usage is TRBV2 and J usage is TRBJ2-1; TRBD2 matches at 8 bases. Germline V lookup: CDR1 SNHLY, CDR2 FYNNEI. The CDR3 contains 15 residues. J gave up 6 bases and V 6 bases, and 10 bases lay outside the gene matches. Here the CDR3 DNA reads TGTGCCAGCAGACAATTAGGGACTAGTAGCAATGAGCAGTTCTTC. It codes for CASRQLGTSSNEQFF.

Written as DNA, the CDR3 is TGTGCCAGCAGACATAGCGGGAGCTCCTACAATGAGCAGTTCTTC. Protein: CASRHSGSSYNEQFF. This chain connects TRBV7-2 to TRBJ2-1, with 9 bases identical to TRBD2. CDR3 length: 15 residues. V lost 6 bases to trimming and J lost 0 bases; unmatched junction nucleotides: 3. Germline V gene data show CDR1 as SGHTA and CDR2 as FQGNSA.

This clone has more than one count but fewer than ten. J is TRBJ2-1 and V is TRBV7-2; D call uncertain. Germline V CDR1 and CDR2: SGHTA, FQGNSA. V was shortened by 1 base and J by 3 bases, with 10 bases between the two germline ends. This CDR3 comprises 15 residues. CDR3 in amino acids: CASSLGSADYNEQFF. Written as DNA, the CDR3 is TGTGCCAGCAGCTTAGGAAGCGCTGACTACAATGAGCAGTTCTTC.

The chain uses TRBV6-1 and TRBJ1-4; possible D gene TRBD1, 6 bases. Trimming pared 6 bases from V and 8 bases from J, leaving 19 bases between. The CDR3 is 15 residues long. Germline V lookup: CDR1 MNHNS, CDR2 SASEGT. CDR3 bases: TGTGCCAGCAGACTCCCGGGACAAGGACGGGAAAAACTGTTTTTT. This encodes CASRLPGQGREKLFF.

The table lists this clone with many counts. The chain has TRBV7-3 and TRBJ2-1; a weak D match, TRBD1 (6 bases). CDR3 size: 15 residues. The ends were cut back, 2 bases at V and 0 bases at J, with 8 bases in the middle. CDR1 is SGHTA, CDR2 FQGTGA, per germline. CDR3 loop: CASSLEQGSYNEQFF. The CDR3 DNA is TGTGCCAGCAGCTTAGAACAGGGCTCCTACAATGAGCAGTTCTTC.

This clone was counted between two and nine times. The chain carries TRBV11-2 and TRBJ2-7, with D perhaps matching TRBD2 (6 bases). Germline-derived CDR1 and CDR2 are SGHAT and FQNNGV. The CDR3 covers 14 residues. V was shortened by 0 bases and J by 4 bases, with 10 bases between the two germline ends. CDR3 bases: TGTGCCAGCAGCTTAGACGGGAGAAAGTACGAGCAGTACTTC. Translation gives CASSLDGRKYEQYF.

There are a few counts of this clone. The chain carries TRBV5-1 and TRBJ2-5, with D maybe TRBD1 (5 bases). Germline V CDR1 and CDR2: SGHRS, YFSETQ. The V gene lost 2 bases and the J gene lost 4 bases, with 9 bases spanning the gap. The CDR3 runs 13 residues. The CDR3 DNA sequence: TGCGCCAGCAGCTTCAGGGTAGGAGAGACCCAGTACTTC. Its protein product is CASSFRVGETQYF. The whole variable domain, filled in from reference TRBV5-1 and TRBJ2-5, reads KAGVTQTPRYLIKTRGQQVTLSCSPISGHRSVSWYQQTPGQGLQFLFEYFSETQRNKGNFPGRFSGRQFSNSRSEMNVSTLELGDSALYLCASSFRVGETQYFGPGTRLLVL.

This clone was observed a handful of times. J is TRBJ2-2 and V is TRBV5-6; D call uncertain. Between the trimmed V and J ends, which lost 0 bases and 1 base, there was a span of 10 bases. Germline V gives CDR1 SGHDT, CDR2 YYEEEE. This CDR3 spans 16 amino acids. This CDR3 is CASSLAHLLNTGELFF. The CDR3 DNA follows: TGTGCCAGCAGCTTGGCTCATTTACTGAACACCGGGGAGCTGTTTTTT. Drawing the rest from reference TRBV5-6 and TRBJ2-2, the complete variable domain is DAGVTQSPTHLIKTRGQQVTLRCSPKSGHDTVSWYQQALGQGPQFIFQYYEEEERQRGNFPDRFSGHQFPNYSSELNVNALLLGDSALYLCASSLAHLLNTGELFFGEGSRLTVL.

The chain couples TRBV20-1 to TRBJ1-2, with 7 positions matching TRBD1. After removal of 6 bases from V and 5 bases from J, the junction contained 3 bases not matched to a gene. From germline, CDR1 is DFQATT and CDR2 SNEGSKA (reference sequence). The CDR3 loop spans 11 amino acids. The CDR3 bases are TGCAGTGCCGGGACAGCTTATGGCTACACCTTC. It codes for CSAGTAYGYTF.

The sample holds a few counts of this clone. The chain carries TRBV7-8 and TRBJ2-1; TRBD2 matches 12 bases. The CDR3 spans 18 residues. Trimming took 5 bases from V and 4 from J; bases not matched to a gene: 12. Germline V gene lookup returns CDR1 SGHVS and CDR2 FQNEAQ. The CDR3 DNA follows: TGTGCCAGCAGCCCCCGACTAGCGGGAGAGGGGTTATACAATGAGCAGTTCTTC. The encoded protein is CASSPRLAGEGLYNEQFF.

The V gene is TRBV7-2, the J gene TRBJ2-1; 8 nucleotides line up with TRBD2. CDR1 and CDR2 from the germline V gene are SGHTA and FQGNSA. CDR3 length: 15 residues. The J segment lost 6 bases and the V segment lost 5 bases, leaving 9 bases of the junction unmatched. CDR3 sequence reads: CASSRRGGGVNEQFF. CDR3 bases: TGTGCCAGCAGCCGCCGGGGGGGAGGCGTCAATGAGCAGTTCTTC.

Ten or more counts support this clone. The genes are TRBV28 and TRBJ2-7; 9 nucleotides line up with TRBD1. V dropped 7 bases and J dropped 3; count of bases not matched to a gene: 7. The CDR3 consists of 14 residues. Germline values: CDR1 MDHEN, CDR2 SYDVKM. The DNA for the CDR3 is TGTGCCAGCACCCCCGGGGGACAGGGCTACGAGCAGTACTTC. This encodes CASTPGGQGYEQYF.

J is TRBJ2-5 and V is TRBV19, with TRBD2 matching over 10 bases. This CDR3 comprises 16 residues. CDR1 LNHDA and CDR2 SQIVND come from the germline V gene (reference sequence). Losses at the gene ends were 1 base for V and 0 bases for J; bases not matched to a gene: 2. The CDR3 is CASSIAGLADQETQYF. CDR3 nucleotides: TGTGCCAGTAGTATAGCTGGACTAGCGGACCAAGAGACCCAGTACTTC.

The V call is TRBV7-9, the J call TRBJ2-5; D is perhaps TRBD2 (6 bases). The CDR3 has 17 residues. Germline V gene data show CDR1 as SEHNR and CDR2 as FQNEAQ (reference sequence). V lost 5 bases and J lost 0, with 19 bases in between. The CDR3 DNA follows: TGTGCCAGCAGCCCCGCGCGGGGTCGGGGGTACCAAGAGACCCAGTACTTC. Its translation is CASSPARGRGYQETQYF.